This is a list of T cell receptor beta chains from one sample in a study of T cell changes during pregnancy in multiple sclerosis. This table comes from immunoSEQ multiplex PCR, and its TCRdb copy is limited to in-frame clones, with some not included. This sample carries tens of thousands of clones, approximately 94% of them seen once, and the ten largest clones take more than 1.5%. Sequenced material: peripheral blood, taken in the third trimester of pregnancy. These receptors were taken from a female donor with multiple sclerosis, enrolled in a pregnancy study. CDR3s include the opening cysteine and the closing phenylalanine or tryptophan. Each record gives: J gene, V gene, CDR3 length, clone size, D gene, CDR3 DNA, CDR3 protein. D genes are given only for firm matches. Clone size is not always given. Where it is, it says once, few, many or a class for expanded clones.

TRBJ2-5,TRBV5-6,18,once,TRBD2,TGTGCCAGCAGTTTCCCGGGACTAGCGGGGGGAGGGCGAGAGACCCAGTACTTC,CASSFPGLAGGGRETQYF
TRBJ1-4,TRBV5-4,15,-,TRBD1,TGTGCCAGCAGCCCTCGACAGGGTGGGGGTGAAAAACTGTTTTTT,CASSPRQGGGEKLFF
TRBJ2-7,TRBV13,15,few,-,TGTGCCAGCAGCCCAGCCAGATACCCCGGGGGCGAGCAGTACTTC,CASSPARYPGGEQYF
TRBJ2-1,TRBV7-9,15,once,-,TGTGCCAGCAGCGCGGCGCCCGACTCCTACAATGAGCAGTTCTTC,CASSAAPDSYNEQFF
TRBJ2-6,TRBV18,17,-,-,TGTGCCAGCTCACCCCTCGGGACATTTTCTGGGGCCAACGTCCTGACTTTC,CASSPLGTFSGANVLTF
TRBJ2-3,TRBV11-2,16,-,TRBD2,TGTGCCAGCAGCGTCGTCGGTAGCGGGGGCACAGATACGCAGTATTTT,CASSVVGSGGTDTQYF
TRBJ1-1,TRBV10-2,13,-,-,TGCGCCAGCAGTGTGAGCCCGAACACTGAAGCTTTCTTT,CASSVSPNTEAFF
TRBJ2-1,TRBV6-5,15,-,TRBD1,TGTGCCAGCAGTTCGACAGGGGGCAACTACAATGAGCAGTTCTTC,CASSSTGGNYNEQFF
TRBJ2-3,TRBV28,17,-,-,TGTGCCAGCAGTTTCCCCGGGACAAGCACTAGCACAGATACGCAGTATTTT,CASSFPGTSTSTDTQYF
TRBJ2-1,TRBV29-1,13,-,-,TGCAGCGTTGGTCAACGCGAGTACAATGAGCAGTTCTTC,CSVGQREYNEQFF
TRBJ1-1,TRBV4-1,17,-,TRBD1,TGCGCCAGCAGCCAAGGAGGCCTCACCGGGACAGAGGTTGAAGCTTTCTTT,CASSQGGLTGTEVEAFF
TRBJ2-5,TRBV28,13,once,-,TGTGCCAGCAGAGTACAGGGCCAAGAGACCCAGTACTTC,CASRVQGQETQYF
TRBJ1-4,TRBV6-6,15,-,-,TGTGCCAGCCGGGAAGCGACAACAACTAATGAAAAACTGTTTTTT,CASREATTTNEKLFF
TRBJ2-1,TRBV2,15,-,-,TGTGCCAGCAGTGGCGGGACAGCCTCCTACAATGAGCAGTTCTTC,CASSGGTASYNEQFF
TRBJ2-7,TRBV28,14,-,TRBD2,TGTGCCAGCAGTATACTAGCGGGGACTTACGAGCAGTACTTC,CASSILAGTYEQYF
TRBJ2-3,TRBV27,14,-,TRBD2,TGTGCCAGCAGAGCCCTAGCGGGCACAGATACGCAGTATTTT,CASRALAGTDTQYF
TRBJ2-2,TRBV7-2,16,-,TRBD2,TGTGCCAGCAGCTCGGGACTAGCGGGGGGAGGCGGGGAGCTGTTTTTT,CASSSGLAGGGGELFF
TRBJ1-4,TRBV19,12,-,-,TGTGCCAGTAGTCTAATAAATGAAAAACTGTTTTTT,CASSLINEKLFF
TRBJ2-1,TRBV7-2,16,-,TRBD2,TGTGCCAGCAGCCTCCGACTAGCGGGGGAGTACAATGAGCAGTTCTTC,CASSLRLAGEYNEQFF
TRBJ2-7,TRBV27,11,-,-,TGTGCCAGCAGATTCTATGGCGAGCAGTACTTC,CASRFYGEQYF
TRBJ2-1,TRBV5-1,15,-,TRBD2,TGCGCCAGCAGCTGGGGGGGGAGCTCCTACAATGAGCAGTTCTTC,CASSWGGSSYNEQFF
TRBJ2-7,TRBV7-8,16,-,-,TGTGCCAGCAGCTTAGCGCCGGGCGGCGGGGATTACGAGCAGTACTTC,CASSLAPGGGDYEQYF
TRBJ1-1,TRBV7-6,17,-,TRBD1,TGTGCCAGCAGCCCCGCCCCGACAGGGGTGAGGAACACTGAAGCTTTCTTT,CASSPAPTGVRNTEAFF
TRBJ2-7,TRBV4-3,15,-,-,TGCGCCAGCAGCCAAGTAGGGGGGGCGCGGTACGAGCAGTACTTC,CASSQVGGARYEQYF
TRBJ2-1,TRBV7-9,18,-,TRBD2,TGTGCCAGCAGACCCGGACTAGCGGGAGAGGGGGGCGGCAATGAGCAGTTCTTC,CASRPGLAGEGGGNEQFF
TRBJ1-6,TRBV6-5,14,-,-,TGTGCCAGCAGCCGACAGGTCCCTTTAACTTCCCTCCACTTT,CASSRQVPLTSLHF
TRBJ2-7,TRBV13,15,-,-,TGTGCCAGCAGCCAATCCGGGACTGGACCCTACGAGCAGTACTTC,CASSQSGTGPYEQYF